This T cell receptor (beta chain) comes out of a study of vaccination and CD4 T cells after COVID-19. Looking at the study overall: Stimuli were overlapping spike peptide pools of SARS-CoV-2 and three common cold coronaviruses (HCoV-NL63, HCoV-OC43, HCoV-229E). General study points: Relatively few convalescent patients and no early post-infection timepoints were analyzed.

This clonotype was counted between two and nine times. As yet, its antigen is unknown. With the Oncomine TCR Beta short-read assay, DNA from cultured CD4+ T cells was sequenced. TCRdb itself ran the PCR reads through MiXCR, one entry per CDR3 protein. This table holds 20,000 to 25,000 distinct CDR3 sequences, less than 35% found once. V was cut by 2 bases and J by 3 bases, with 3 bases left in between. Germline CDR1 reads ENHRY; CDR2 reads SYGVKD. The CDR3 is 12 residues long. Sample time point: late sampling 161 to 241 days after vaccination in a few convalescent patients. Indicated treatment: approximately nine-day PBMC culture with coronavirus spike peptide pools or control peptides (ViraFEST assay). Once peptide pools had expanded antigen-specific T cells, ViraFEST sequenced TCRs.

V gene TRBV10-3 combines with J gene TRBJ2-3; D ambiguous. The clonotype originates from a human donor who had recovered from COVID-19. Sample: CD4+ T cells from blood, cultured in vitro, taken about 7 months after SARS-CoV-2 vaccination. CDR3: CAISEATDTQYF. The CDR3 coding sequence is TGTGCCATCAGTGAGGCAACAGATACGCAGTATTTT.